This is a list of T cell receptor beta chains from one sample in a study of blood T cell repertoires in COVID-19. Generated by immunoSEQ multiplex PCR, the TCRdb table keeps only in-frame clones and is missing some. This repertoire shows 85,000 to 100,000 clones, 90% found once; its top ten account for 1.5% to 2%. The specimen sequenced was peripheral blood. The receptors stem from a man between 60 and 75 years old with acute or convalescent COVID-19. Each CDR3 is given with its conserved first and last residue. D genes are given only for firm matches. Clone sizes are given selectively: once, few, many, or a class where the clone is expanded.

clone_size	j_call	d_call	v_call	cdr3_aa	cdr3_nt
.	TRBJ1-5	.	TRBV15	CATSRDGTRFNQPQHF	TGTGCCACCAGCAGAGATGGTACCAGGTTCAATCAGCCCCAGCATTTT
.	TRBJ1-1	.	TRBV18	CASSPRQVGSNTEAFF	TGTGCCAGCTCACCAAGGCAGGTTGGATCGAACACTGAAGCTTTCTTT
once	TRBJ1-1	.	TRBV12-5	CASGPPAGGVSEAFF	TGTGCTAGTGGTCCTCCCGCGGGTGGGGTCTCTGAAGCTTTCTTT
.	TRBJ1-2	.	TRBV7-2	CASSLNREGYTF	TGTGCCAGCAGCCTGAACAGGGAGGGCTACACCTTC
.	TRBJ1-1	.	TRBV19	CASSPPGFQTEAFF	TGTGCCAGTAGTCCCCCCGGGTTTCAGACTGAAGCTTTCTTT
.	TRBJ2-2	TRBD1	TRBV5-3	CARNLDRGRGELFF	TGTGCCAGAAATCTGGACAGGGGGCGCGGGGAGCTGTTTTTT
.	TRBJ1-4	.	TRBV6-5	CASSYSGGSYEKLFF	TGTGCCAGCAGTTACTCGGGGGGGAGTTATGAAAAACTGTTTTTT
.	TRBJ1-4	TRBD1	TRBV7-9	CASSLAKTGVATNEKLFF	TGTGCCAGCAGCTTAGCGAAGACAGGGGTCGCAACTAATGAAAAACTGTTTTTT
few	TRBJ1-1	TRBD1	TRBV6-2/TRBV6-3	CASSRQGRTEAFF	TGTGCCAGCAGCCGACAGGGAAGGACTGAAGCTTTCTTT
.	TRBJ1-2	.	TRBV6-4	CASSPDRMGGGYTF	TGTGCCAGCAGCCCGGACCGAATGGGAGGTGGCTACACCTTC